A selection of T cell receptor beta chains follows, all from one sample in a study of cytomegalovirus exposure and HLA in healthy donors. This table comes from immunoSEQ multiplex PCR, and its TCRdb copy is limited to in-frame clones, with some not included. The sample records roughly 240,000 clones, roughly 87% being singletons. The material sequenced was PBMCs. All receptors derive from a woman between 40 and 50 years old in good health and CMV-seropositive. Both conserved end residues are part of each CDR3. The D gene is left open where the match is weak. Not all rows give a size; the values are once, few, many and, for expanded clones, a class.

d_call | clone_size | j_call | v_call | cdr3_nt | cdr3_aa
NA | NA | TRBJ1-2 | TRBV30 | TGTGCCTGGAGTGTAGGGGTATCTAACTATGGCTACACCTTC | CAWSVGVSNYGYTF
NA | NA | TRBJ1-1 | TRBV4-3 | TGCGCCAGCAGCCAAGTGGGGGGCACTGAAGCTTTCTTT | CASSQVGGTEAFF
TRBD2 | NA | TRBJ2-1 | TRBV6-6 | TGTGCCAGCAGTTACTCGGGTACGGGAGGTTACAATGAGCAGTTCTTC | CASSYSGTGGYNEQFF
NA | NA | TRBJ2-3 | TRBV4-3 | TGCGCCAGCAGCCAAACCGGGATCTCAGATACGCAGTATTTT | CASSQTGISDTQYF
TRBD1 | NA | TRBJ2-5 | TRBV7-6 | TGTGCCAGCAGCTCAGGGGGACAGGTCATACAAGAGACCCAGTACTTC | CASSSGGQVIQETQYF
NA | once | TRBJ1-1 | TRBV4-3 | TGCGCCAGCAGCCCGCAGGGAAAGCGCACTGAAGCTTTCTTT | CASSPQGKRTEAFF
NA | NA | TRBJ2-3 | TRBV7-8 | TGTGCCAGCAGCTTAGTCGTCAGGGGCGGCACAGATACGCAGTATTTT | CASSLVVRGGTDTQYF
TRBD2 | NA | TRBJ2-2 | TRBV4-3 | TGCGCCAGCAGCCAAGAAGCGGGAGCGAACACCGGGGAGCTGTTTTTT | CASSQEAGANTGELFF
NA | NA | TRBJ1-2 | TRBV30 | TGTGCCTGGGGACAAAATGGCTACACCTTC | CAWGQNGYTF
NA | once | TRBJ2-7 | TRBV5-1 | TGCGCCAGCAGCTTGGACAGGGACCGGAGGGAGCAGTACTTC | CASSLDRDRREQYF
NA | NA | TRBJ1-6 | TRBV6-5 | TGTGCCAGCAGTTACGCCGTGAGAGATAATTCACCCCTCCACTTT | CASSYAVRDNSPLHF
NA | NA | TRBJ1-2 | TRBV5-1 | TGCGCCAGCAGCAGGGGGGGTGCCGATAACTATGGCTACACCTTC | CASSRGGADNYGYTF
TRBD1 | NA | TRBJ1-1 | TRBV18 | TGTGCCAGCTCATTCGGACAGGGGAACACTGAAGCTTTCTTT | CASSFGQGNTEAFF
NA | NA | TRBJ2-5 | TRBV2 | TGTGCCAGCAATGGGCCAGGCCAAGAGACCCAGTACTTC | CASNGPGQETQYF
NA | NA | TRBJ2-2 | TRBV5-1 | TGCGCCAGCAGCTTGGGGACAGAGATGATCGGGGAGCTGTTTTTT | CASSLGTEMIGELFF
NA | NA | TRBJ2-3 | TRBV6-1 | TGTGCCAGCGCATCGTTCTCAGGTCTGGATACGCAGTATTTT | CASASFSGLDTQYF
NA | NA | TRBJ2-5 | TRBV7-2 | TGTGCCAGCAGCTTGAGGCTAGCCCAAGAGACCCAGTACTTC | CASSLRLAQETQYF
NA | NA | TRBJ1-1 | TRBV6-6 | TGTGCCAGCAGTTACTCGAGAACCCTAAACACTGAAGCTTTCTTT | CASSYSRTLNTEAFF
TRBD1 | NA | TRBJ1-2 | TRBV19 | TGTGCCAGTAGTCCCCAGGGGGATCCCTATGGCTACACCTTC | CASSPQGDPYGYTF
TRBD1 | NA | TRBJ1-5 | TRBV19 | TGTGCCAGTAGTATAGATCGAGAGGGGGCTCAGCCCCAGCATTTT | CASSIDREGAQPQHF